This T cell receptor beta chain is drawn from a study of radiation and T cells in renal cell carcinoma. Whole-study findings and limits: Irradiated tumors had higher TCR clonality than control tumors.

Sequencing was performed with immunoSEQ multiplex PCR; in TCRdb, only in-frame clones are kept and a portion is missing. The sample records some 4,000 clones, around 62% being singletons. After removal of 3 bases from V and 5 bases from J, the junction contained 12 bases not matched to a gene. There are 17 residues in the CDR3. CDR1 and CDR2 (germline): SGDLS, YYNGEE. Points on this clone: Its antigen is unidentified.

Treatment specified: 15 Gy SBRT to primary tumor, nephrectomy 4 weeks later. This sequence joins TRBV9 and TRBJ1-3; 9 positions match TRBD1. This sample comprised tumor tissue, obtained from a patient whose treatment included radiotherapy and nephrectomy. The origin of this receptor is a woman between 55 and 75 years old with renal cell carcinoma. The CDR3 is CASSAGTGIRERNTIYF. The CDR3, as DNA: TGTGCCAGCAGCGCAGGGACAGGGATACGGGAAAGAAACACCATATATTTT. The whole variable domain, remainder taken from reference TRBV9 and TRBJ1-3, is DSGVTQTPKHLITATGQRVTLRCSPRSGDLSVYWYQQSLDQGLQFLIQYYNGEERAKGNILERFSAQQFPDLHSELNLSSLELGDSALYFCASSAGTGIRERNTIYFGEGSWLTVV.